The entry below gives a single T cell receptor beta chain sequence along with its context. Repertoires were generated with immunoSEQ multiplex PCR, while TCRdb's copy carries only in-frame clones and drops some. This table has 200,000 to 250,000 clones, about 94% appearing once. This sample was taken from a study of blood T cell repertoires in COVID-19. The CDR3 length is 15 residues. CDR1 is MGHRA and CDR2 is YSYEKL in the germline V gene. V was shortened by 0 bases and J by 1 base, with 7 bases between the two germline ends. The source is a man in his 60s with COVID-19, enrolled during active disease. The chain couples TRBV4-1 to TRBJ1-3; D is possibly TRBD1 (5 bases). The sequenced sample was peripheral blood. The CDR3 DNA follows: TGCGCCAGCAGCCAAGAAAACAGGTCTGGAAACACCATATATTTT. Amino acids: CASSQENRSGNTIYF.